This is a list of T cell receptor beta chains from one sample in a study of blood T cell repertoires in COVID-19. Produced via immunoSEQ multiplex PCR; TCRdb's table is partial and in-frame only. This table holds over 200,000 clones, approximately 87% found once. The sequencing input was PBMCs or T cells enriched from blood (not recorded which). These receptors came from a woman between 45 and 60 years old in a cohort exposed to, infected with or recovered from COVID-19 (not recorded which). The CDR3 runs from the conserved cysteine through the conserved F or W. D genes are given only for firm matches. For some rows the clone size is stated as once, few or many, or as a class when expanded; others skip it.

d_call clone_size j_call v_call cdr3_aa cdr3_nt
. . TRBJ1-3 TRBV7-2 CASLTQASGDTIYF TGTGCCAGCCTTACCCAAGCCTCGGGAGACACCATATATTTT
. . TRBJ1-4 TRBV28 CASSFSGTNEKLFF TGTGCCAGCAGTTTTTCCGGGACTAATGAAAAACTGTTTTTT
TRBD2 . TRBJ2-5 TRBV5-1 CASKGSGGARQETQYF TGCGCCAGCAAAGGTAGCGGGGGGGCGCGGCAAGAGACCCAGTACTTC
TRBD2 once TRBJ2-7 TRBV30 CASSASGRYYEQYF TGTGCCTCCTCGGCTAGCGGACGATACTACGAGCAGTACTTC
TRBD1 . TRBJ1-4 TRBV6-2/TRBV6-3 CASRPYDRGGEKLFF TGTGCCAGCAGACCTTATGACAGGGGCGGCGAAAAACTGTTTTTT
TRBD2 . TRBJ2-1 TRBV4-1 CASSARLAGGNNEQFF TGCGCCAGCAGCGCTCGACTAGCGGGGGGAAACAATGAGCAGTTCTTC
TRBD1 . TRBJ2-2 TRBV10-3 CAISERDRRVSGELFF TGTGCCATCAGTGAGCGGGACAGGAGAGTAAGCGGGGAGCTGTTTTTT
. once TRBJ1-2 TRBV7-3 CASSFPGLSYGYTF TGTGCCAGCAGCTTTCCCGGGTTGAGCTATGGCTACACCTTC
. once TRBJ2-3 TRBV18 CASSPRGITTDTQYF TGTGCCAGCTCACCGAGGGGGATTACCACAGATACGCAGTATTTT
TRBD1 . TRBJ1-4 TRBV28 CAIQGANEKLFF TGTGCTATACAGGGGGCTAATGAAAAACTGTTTTTT
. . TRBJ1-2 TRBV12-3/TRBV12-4 CASSRQVYGYTF TGTGCCAGCAGCCGACAGGTCTATGGCTACACCTTC
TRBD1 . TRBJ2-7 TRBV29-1 CSVDRTGGGGEQYF TGCAGCGTAGACAGGACAGGGGGCGGAGGTGAGCAGTACTTC
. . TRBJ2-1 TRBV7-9 CASSLAADWSSYNEQFF TGTGCCAGCAGCTTAGCTGCGGACTGGAGCTCCTACAATGAGCAGTTCTTC
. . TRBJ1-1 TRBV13 CASGYEQGYTEAFF TGTGCCAGCGGATATGAACAGGGTTACACTGAAGCTTTCTTT
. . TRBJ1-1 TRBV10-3 CAISVGSNTEAFF TGTGCCATCAGTGTAGGTAGCAACACTGAAGCTTTCTTT
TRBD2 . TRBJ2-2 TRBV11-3 CASSLGGGANTGELFF TGTGCCAGCAGCTTAGGGGGGGGTGCGAACACCGGGGAGCTGTTTTTT
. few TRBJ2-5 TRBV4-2 CASSQAEVETQYF TGTGCCAGCAGCCAAGCGGAGGTAGAGACCCAGTACTTC